This T cell receptor (beta chain) was sequenced in a study of T-cell memory formation after mild COVID-19. This CDR3 has 15 amino acids. Germline loops: CDR1 MGHRA, CDR2 YSYEKL. V shed 4 bases and J 2 bases; nucleotides not matched to a gene: 8. MiXCR, applied by TCRdb to the 5' RACE reads, yields one record per CDR3 protein. The table records hundreds of thousands of distinct CDR3 sequences, 24% of them present only once. This sequence joins TRBV4-1 and TRBJ2-7; TRBD1 aligns across 7 bases. This clonotype was sampled from an adult woman who had mild COVID-19 (a few samples of this study predate the infection). Cell type and time point are not known. Sequenced input: PBMCs or a T cell subset sorted from them (not recorded which). CDR3: CASSPLTGYAYEQYF. CDR3 nucleotide sequence: TGCGCCAGCAGCCCATTGACAGGGTATGCCTACGAGCAGTACTTC.